This T cell receptor (beta chain) was recovered during a study of cytomegalovirus exposure and HLA in healthy donors (dated by TCRdb to about 2017). Describing the broader study: In an earlier analysis of fewer than 750 of the donors, under 300 Gb of sequence data and approximately 120 million unique TCR beta sequences from 150 million to 200 million T cells were reported. Approximately 330 gigabases of sequencing data and 70 million to 100 million unique TCR sequences made up an early release that covered nearly 650 HLA-typed donors. Of the 300 to 450 genotyped donors, 65% to 90% were placed in the genetic ancestry cluster associated with self-reported Caucasian donors. The study aimed to test whether cataloging public T cell receptors could reveal signatures of past pathogen exposure. The study profiled the T cell repertoires of about 640 subjects by immunosequencing and related them to cytomegalovirus serostatus. Besides the first cohort of more than 650 subjects, a separate validation cohort made up of 95 to 150 different subjects was used. High-throughput TCR immunosequencing, statistical association of individual TCRs with disease status, and machine learning were combined to predict cytomegalovirus infection status. A later analysis re-examined previously published TCR beta repertoires from about 670 donors and added high-resolution HLA genotyping to investigate patterns of TCR occurrence. In the later analysis, no new phenotypic data were used to find candidate immune exposures; instead, reliance was placed on TCR beta sequences and their occurrence across donors. An earlier analysis of some 500 of the donors applied high-throughput TCR beta sequencing to assess whether each TCR beta V gene segment acted as functional or pseudogenic. Alongside the repertoire data, information on donor age, sex, ethnicity and CMV serostatus was compiled. A later genetic analysis used genome-wide SNP genotypes for about three fifths of the roughly 700 donors, treating that subset as a discovery cohort. All discovery cohort repertoires had been generated on a single sequencing platform. HLA typing included class I and class II loci at four-digit resolution. Typing coverage varied by locus: roughly 629-630 donors for A, B, C, DRB1 and DQB1; roughly 560 for DQA1; around 570 for DPA1; around 450 for DPB1. Roughly 5 DR-DQ haplotypes were handled as single units for association and clustering, since linkage in the cohort was strong. Among about 370 genotyped donors of the cohort, an average of roughly 230,000 unique TCR beta nucleotide sequences was sequenced per donor, of which about 18% were non-productive.

In total, about 650 healthy bone marrow donors made up the cohort. Cohort members were all nominally healthy when sampled, although unrecorded immune exposures were likely present. The donor tested CMV seropositive, placing the donor among the approximately 290 seropositive members of the cohort. Each donor provided a peripheral blood sample, and peripheral blood mononuclear cells were used for TCR beta sequencing. Genomic DNA extraction from the blood cell samples was performed with the Qiagen DNeasy Blood Extraction Kit. A remark on this clone: Its antigen remains undetermined. No quality values exist for individual bases; no much larger clone is one base distant.

The paper's findings and limits, for the study overall: In a later analysis, several top co-occurrence clusters were reported to appear linked to parvovirus B19, influenza, CMV and Epstein-Barr virus. A later analysis associated around 16,000 TCR beta sequences with specific HLA alleles at a false discovery rate of 0.05. In a later analysis, most CMV-associated TCR beta chains were found to appear HLA-restricted, with HLA associations seemingly driven largely by CMV exposure. In a later genetic analysis, a missense DCLRE1C variant was associated with V-gene and J-gene trimming of TCR beta chains, and the association was replicated in an independent cohort. The authors suggested that the approach could potentially be extended to other disease states and immunological phenotypes. A further reported finding was that TCR beta sequences accurately predicted the HLA-A and HLA-B alleles for most subjects in the first cohort. Most TCR sequences were observed very rarely across donors, whereas some public TCRs were present in many individuals. Sequencing depth was assumed to be roughly uniform across donors in the presence/absence analyses, though that assumption may not hold. According to a later analysis, TCR association rates differed among HLA loci, with DRB1 alleles showing the most associated TCRs and HLA-C alleles showing the fewest. Cytomegalovirus status was reported to be diagnosed by the classifier with high specificity and sensitivity in both the original and validation cohorts. A cluster of highly shared sequence variants was judged likely to be a technical artifact of the sequencing pipeline. A total of 164 TCR beta chains were listed by the study as associated with cytomegalovirus. Immune exposure information for the cohort was limited to CMV serostatus. Because HLA typing was unavailable for some donors at each locus, only the typed subset was used in association tests. A later genetic analysis reported fewer N-insertions in productive TCRs among donors in an Asian-associated ancestry cluster than the approximately 670-donor mean. Three of the identified cytomegalovirus-associated TCR beta chains were confirmed in vitro to be specific for cytomegalovirus antigens. When HLA alleles, especially DR and DQ, strongly co-occurred, TCR associations were difficult to assign to individual alleles. This cohort had only TCR beta chains sequenced, and the lack of alpha or paired-chain data limited which features could be detected. Broadly in line with IMGT annotations, most TCR beta V segments showed up in productive rearrangements about 87% or about 30% of the time in an earlier analysis of several hundred of the donors. Correlated functional status among segregating V segments might reflect linkage disequilibrium, but an unknown experimental factor could not be ruled out. In a later analysis, HLA-associated TCR beta chains were found to be more clonally expanded and to have lower generation probabilities than equally common non-associated chains. About 17 rarely observed V segments, including chromosome 9 orphons, were excluded from the earlier analysis of some 590 of the donors because counts were too low.

Library preparation used the immunoSEQ multiplex PCR assay. For the multiplex PCR, a mixture combining 60 forward primers for TCR Vbeta segments and 13 reverse primers for TCR Jbeta segments was used. The CDR3 region of rearranged TCR beta genes was amplified from genomic DNA by a multiplex PCR assay. The amplified TCR beta libraries were sequenced on the Illumina HiSeq System as 87-base-pair reads. Per the authors' processing: A later analysis counted tens of millions of unique TCR beta chains across the 550 to 700 repertoires, and 9.5 million to 11 million of these chains were shared by at least two donors. A nearest-neighbor algorithm error-corrected the raw reads and collapsed the reads into unique sequences, merging closely related sequences to remove PCR and sequencing errors. CDR3 sequences were aligned to IMGT reference sequences to assign V, D and J gene segments. For a sequence to be retained, a match of at least six nucleotides was required to both a V gene segment and a J gene segment. Rearrangements were called productive when the CDR3 lacked stop codons and stayed in frame with V and J; all others were non-productive. Following IMGT convention, CDR3 was defined as the stretch from the second conserved V-encoded cysteine up to the conserved J-encoded phenylalanine. Sequences without an unambiguous match to a single V gene segment were excluded from the earlier analysis of several hundred of the donors. In an earlier analysis of a few hundred of the donors, a V segment was called functional when productive rearrangements were above 56.7%, and segregating when the standard deviation between donors exceeded 5%. A statistical classification framework was developed to diagnose cytomegalovirus status using the catalog of TCR beta chain sequences. A later analysis assigned V and J genes by comparing TCR nucleotide sequences with IMGT/GENE-DB human TR gene sequences. The TCRdist pipeline was used in a later analysis to assign CDR3 sequences and most-parsimonious VDJ recombination scenarios. In a later analysis, each TCR beta chain was defined by its CDR3 amino acid sequence together with its V-gene family, and reads lacking a unique V-gene family were excluded. A later analysis removed 550 to 700 highly shared, low-generation-probability nucleotide sequences to deal with suspected cross-contamination and a sequencing artifact. For each public chain, a later analysis derived a clonal expansion index from normalized ranks of inferred template counts within each repertoire. A later analysis computed generation probabilities with a VDJ recombination model fitted to out-of-frame rearrangements, and checked the results against IGoR. In a later analysis, TCR-TCR, TCR-HLA and TCR-CMV co-occurrence was scored with hypergeometric tests, and a repertoire-size bias correction was applied to TCR pairs. To estimate false discovery rates, a later analysis permuted the HLA or CMV assignments 20 times. A later analysis grouped co-occurring TCRs with DBSCAN, adding TCRdist sequence similarity when clustering within HLA-allele-positive subsets. Repertoires with fewer than 30,000 or more than 120,000 public chains, plus five repertoires with anomalous nucleotide sharing, were excluded from co-occurrence clustering. TCRdb obtained this table from immuneACCESS and retained in-frame rearrangements with V and J assigned. These tables miss some clones; where compared with another copy, unresolved V genes account for less than half of the shortfall, and the remainder is unexplained. D and trimming come from the DNA, and the V and J calls and clone size come from that table. Recorded for this sample are roughly 160,000 clones; 75% to 90% of them occurred a single time. Roughly 9.3% of the sample is in the top ten clones.

The source is a man between 18 and 29 years old in good health and CMV-seropositive. The specimen was PBMCs.

Here the CDR3 is given as CASSDLQGGFQETQYF. The DNA is TGTGCCAGCAGTGACCTACAGGGCGGGTTCCAAGAGACCCAGTACTTC. The V and J segments used are TRBV6-1 and TRBJ2-5, and TRBD1 may be the D gene, going by 6 matching bases. The CDR3 runs 16 amino acids, cysteine and phenylalanine included. The read is trimmed to its CDR3 DNA, 48 bases read in frame from base 1. A distance of 15 bases separates the germline ends of V and J, which lose 3 bases and 1 base respectively. Via the germline V gene, CDR1 is MNHNS and CDR2 SASEGT.